These T cell receptor beta chains were read from a single sample in a study of shared clonotypes between healthy human individuals. Method: immunoSEQ multiplex PCR; TCRdb's copy keeps in-frame clones and lacks some. The sample consists of some 1,900,000 clones, 85% to 95% of them appearing once. Material: naive CD8+ T cells sorted from blood. The receptors stem from a man between 18 and 35 years old in good health. Both conserved end residues are part of each CDR3. The D gene is left open where the match is weak. Not every row has a clone size; where given, it reads once, few, many or a size class.

d_gene | j_gene | v_gene | abundance | CDR3aa | CDR3nt
. | TRBJ1-5 | TRBV7-9 | . | CASSSRQVGDQPQHF | TGTGCCAGCAGCTCCCGACAGGTAGGGGATCAGCCCCAGCATTTT
. | TRBJ2-3 | TRBV9 | . | CASTLEGASGTDTQYF | TGTGCCAGCACCCTAGAGGGGGCTAGCGGCACAGATACGCAGTATTTT
TRBD2 | TRBJ2-1 | TRBV27 | . | CASSQLAGGFNEQFF | TGTGCCAGCAGCCAGCTAGCGGGGGGATTCAATGAGCAGTTCTTC
. | TRBJ2-7 | TRBV28 | once | CASIPDRDTSYEQYF | TGTGCCAGCATCCCCGACCGGGACACCTCCTACGAGCAGTACTTC
TRBD2 | TRBJ2-3 | TRBV5-4 | . | CASAGERADTQYF | TGTGCCAGCGCGGGGGAAAGGGCAGATACGCAGTATTTT
. | TRBJ2-5 | TRBV27 | . | CASSPGRQETQYF | TGTGCCAGCAGCCCGGGGAGGCAAGAGACCCAGTACTTC
. | TRBJ2-2 | TRBV9 | few | CASSVASTGELFF | TGTGCCAGCAGCGTAGCATCCACCGGGGAGCTGTTTTTT
TRBD1 | TRBJ1-2 | TRBV7-8 | . | CASSPTGSGGLRGYTF | TGTGCCAGCAGCCCCACGGGGTCAGGGGGATTACGAGGCTACACCTTC
TRBD2 | TRBJ2-1 | TRBV11-2 | . | CASSLTASGLSSYNEQFF | TGTGCCAGCAGCTTAACGGCTAGCGGGTTAAGCTCCTACAATGAGCAGTTCTTC
. | TRBJ2-7 | TRBV10-3 | . | CAISLGQGRDEQYF | TGTGCCATCAGTCTAGGTCAGGGGCGCGATGAGCAGTACTTC
. | TRBJ2-1 | TRBV5-6 | . | CASSRDAAGDEQFF | TGTGCCAGCAGCCGGGACGCGGCCGGCGATGAGCAGTTCTTC
. | TRBJ2-7 | TRBV5-6 | . | CASSGTPGLSYEQYF | TGTGCCAGCAGCGGAACACCGGGACTTAGCTACGAGCAGTACTTC
TRBD2 | TRBJ2-3 | TRBV7-9 | once | CASSRLAGGREADTQYF | TGTGCCAGCAGCAGACTAGCGGGGGGCCGGGAGGCAGATACGCAGTATTTT
. | TRBJ2-6 | TRBV30 | . | CAWSAWGAVLGSGANVLTF | TGTGCCTGGAGTGCATGGGGGGCTGTCCTCGGCTCTGGGGCCAACGTCCTGACTTTC
. | TRBJ1-2 | TRBV6-6 | . | CASSYSWQDLYGYTF | TGTGCCAGCAGTTACTCCTGGCAGGACCTCTATGGCTACACCTTC
. | TRBJ2-2 | TRBV4-3 | . | CASSQGHANTGELFF | TGCGCCAGCAGCCAGGGACACGCGAACACCGGGGAGCTGTTTTTT
. | TRBJ1-2 | TRBV4-2 | . | CASSQESSTEELGYTF | TGTGCCAGCAGCCAAGAATCCTCCACGGAGGAATTGGGCTACACCTTC
TRBD2 | TRBJ2-7 | TRBV6-6 | . | CASSYSGTSDEQYF | TGTGCCAGCAGTTACTCAGGGACTAGCGACGAGCAGTACTTC
TRBD1 | TRBJ1-1 | TRBV9 | . | CASSEKTGGNTEAFF | TGTGCCAGCAGCGAAAAGACAGGGGGGAACACTGAAGCTTTCTTT
TRBD1 | TRBJ2-3 | TRBV6-5 | . | CASRQGAQSDTQYF | TGTGCCAGCAGGCAGGGGGCGCAATCAGATACGCAGTATTTT
TRBD2 | TRBJ2-7 | TRBV9 | once | CASSPGLADYEQYF | TGTGCCAGCAGCCCGGGACTAGCCGACTACGAGCAGTACTTC
TRBD1 | TRBJ2-2 | TRBV7-2 | . | CASRMTGSNTGELFF | TGTGCCAGCAGGATGACAGGGAGCAACACCGGGGAGCTGTTTTTT
TRBD1 | TRBJ2-7 | TRBV4-1 | . | CASSHPGQGTHEQYF | TGCGCCAGCAGCCATCCGGGACAGGGAACGCACGAGCAGTACTTC
. | TRBJ2-7 | TRBV2 | . | CASRALLPEQYF | TGTGCCAGCCGAGCACTTTTGCCCGAGCAGTACTTC
. | TRBJ2-7 | TRBV4-1 | . | CASSQGNTHGEQYF | TGCGCCAGCAGCCAAGGGAACACACACGGCGAGCAGTACTTC
TRBD1 | TRBJ2-5 | TRBV4-1 | . | CASSAGQAHPETQYF | TGCGCCAGCAGCGCGGGACAGGCGCATCCAGAGACCCAGTACTTC
. | TRBJ1-1 | TRBV10-1 | . | CASSESTAGYTEAFF | TGCGCCAGCAGTGAGTCGACTGCAGGGTACACTGAAGCTTTCTTT
. | TRBJ1-2 | TRBV9 | . | CASSVGQTYGYTF | TGTGCCAGCAGCGTAGGGCAGACCTATGGCTACACCTTC
TRBD1 | TRBJ2-7 | TRBV10-2 | once | CASSDGTAIYEQYF | TGCGCCAGCAGTGACGGGACAGCAATCTACGAGCAGTACTTC
. | TRBJ2-7 | TRBV2 | . | CASSGRYEQYF | TGTGCCAGCAGTGGACGCTACGAGCAGTACTTC
TRBD1 | TRBJ2-1 | TRBV9 | . | CASSSRTGGGGEQFF | TGTGCCAGCAGCTCCCGGACAGGGGGTGGCGGTGAGCAGTTCTTC
. | TRBJ2-3 | TRBV18 | . | CASSSTNLFGTDTQYF | TGTGCCAGCTCATCCACAAATCTCTTTGGCACAGATACGCAGTATTTT
TRBD1 | TRBJ1-2 | TRBV19 | . | CASSIPGQGNYGYTF | TGTGCCAGTAGTATCCCGGGACAGGGCAACTATGGCTACACCTTC
. | TRBJ2-7 | TRBV6-5 | . | CASGFRGRDEQYF | TGTGCCAGTGGGTTTCGGGGGCGGGACGAGCAGTACTTC
. | TRBJ2-7 | TRBV5-8 | . | CASSLQGTYEQYF | TGTGCCAGCAGCTTGCAGGGGACCTACGAGCAGTACTTC
. | TRBJ2-7 | TRBV13 | . | CASSQGRNYEQYF | TGTGCCAGCAGCCAAGGGCGGAACTACGAGCAGTACTTC
. | TRBJ1-3 | TRBV2 | . | CASSEEGASGNTIYF | TGTGCCAGCAGTGAAGAAGGCGCCTCTGGAAACACCATATATTTT
. | TRBJ2-7 | TRBV27 | . | CASSVARSSYEQYF | TGTGCCAGCAGTGTGGCCCGGAGCTCCTACGAGCAGTACTTC
TRBD1 | TRBJ2-7 | TRBV19 | . | CASSIAAGGSYEQYF | TGTGCCAGTAGTATAGCGGCAGGGGGTTCCTACGAGCAGTACTTC
. | TRBJ2-1 | TRBV4-3 | . | CASSQDGLATKNEQFF | TGCGCCAGCAGCCAAGATGGTCTAGCGACCAAGAATGAGCAGTTCTTC
. | TRBJ2-1 | TRBV30 | . | CAWSVQAGNEQFF | TGTGCCTGGAGTGTACAGGCGGGCAATGAGCAGTTCTTC
. | TRBJ2-2 | TRBV7-8 | . | CASSITTTGELFF | TGTGCCAGCAGCATTACGACCACCGGGGAGCTGTTTTTT
TRBD1 | TRBJ1-5 | TRBV7-2 | once | CASSSTGGNNQPQHF | TGTGCCAGCAGCTCGACAGGGGGCAACAATCAGCCCCAGCATTTT
. | TRBJ2-2 | TRBV27 | . | CASSITFPGELFF | TGTGCCAGCAGCATTACATTTCCCGGGGAGCTGTTTTTT
. | TRBJ1-1 | TRBV21-1 | . | CASSTVRGQGVEGLNTEAFF | TGTGCCAGCAGCACAGTACGGGGACAGGGGGTCGAAGGGTTGAACACTGAAGCTTTCTTT
TRBD2 | TRBJ2-1 | TRBV10-1 | . | CASSDGRMAYNEQFF | TGCGCCAGCAGTGACGGGAGGATGGCCTACAATGAGCAGTTCTTC
. | TRBJ2-7 | TRBV21-1 | . | CASSKGTRLRGPLYEQYF | TGTGCCAGCAGCAAAGGGACCAGGCTCAGGGGCCCTCTCTACGAGCAGTACTTC
TRBD1 | TRBJ1-4 | TRBV6-1 | . | CASSEPGQGGEKLFF | TGTGCCAGCAGTGAACCTGGACAGGGAGGGGAAAAACTGTTTTTT
TRBD2 | TRBJ2-7 | TRBV5-6 | . | CASSLALAGEEQYF | TGTGCCAGCAGCTTGGCGCTAGCGGGTGAGGAGCAGTACTTC
. | TRBJ2-7 | TRBV21-1 | . | CASSKVSGYRASYEQYF | TGTGCCAGCAGCAAAGTTTCGGGGTACAGGGCCTCCTACGAGCAGTACTTC
TRBD2 | TRBJ2-7 | TRBV5-1 | . | CASRGGRAPYEQYF | TGCGCCAGCAGAGGAGGGAGGGCCCCCTACGAGCAGTACTTC
. | TRBJ2-1 | TRBV7-8 | . | CASSLDGISYNEQFF | TGTGCCAGCAGCTTAGATGGTATTTCCTACAATGAGCAGTTCTTC
TRBD1 | TRBJ1-2 | TRBV6-5 | . | CASSPGTDYGYTF | TGTGCCAGCAGTCCAGGGACAGACTATGGCTACACCTTC